This T cell receptor (beta chain) was sequenced during a study of siplizumab effects on memory and regulatory T cells. Assay used: immunoSEQ multiplex PCR; TCRdb lists only in-frame clones, some missing. The sample includes tens of thousands of clones, approximately 94% of them seen just once. The CDR3 totals 13 residues. V lost 5 bases to trimming and J lost 5 bases, with 10 bases between them. Germline values: CDR1 MNHEY, CDR2 SVGAGI. Details on this clone: The antigen remains unidentified.

General study results and limits: Siplizumab caused a significant drop in alloreactive sequences traceable to unstimulated CD4+ memory cells. Proliferating CD4+ or CD8+ clones, roughly 75-95% of them, lacked an assignable naive or memory phenotype. Naive T cells, seemingly more diverse than memory cells, seemed major alloresponse contributors.

V usage is TRBV6-5 and J usage is TRBJ1-5; D is undetermined. The sample consisted of CD8+ T cells sorted from blood. The TCR comes from a human donor in good health. The CDR3 nucleotides are TGTGCCAGCAGTCTAACCCGATATCAGCCCCAGCATTTT. Amino acid sequence: CASSLTRYQPQHF.